These 19 T cell receptor beta chains share one sample of origin, sequenced in a study of response to subunit inactivated influenza vaccine. TCRdb independently ran MiXCR on the RT-PCR reads; one entry per CDR3 protein. Here the sample spans about half a million distinct CDR3 sequences, roughly 27% being singletons. The sequencing here drew on CD4+ T cells sorted from PBMCs, taken around 5 days after vaccination. These receptors all stem from a middle-aged man who received an inactivated influenza vaccine.

This sequence joins TRBV6-5 and TRBJ2-7, with 13 bases that match TRBD2. Germline assignment: CDR1 MNHEY and CDR2 SVGAGI. V was pared by 3 bases and J by 1 base, with 6 bases of the junction left unmatched. The CDR3 has 17 residues. CDR3 sequence: CASSYQPGLAGSYEQYF. DNA of the CDR3: TGTGCCAGCAGTTATCAACCGGGACTAGCGGGGTCCTACGAGCAGTACTTC.

The V call is TRBV7-3, the J call TRBJ2-3, with a possible D match to TRBD2 (5 bases). Germline CDR1 and CDR2: SGHTA and FQGTGA. Trimming removed 1 base from V and 5 bases from J, with 10 bases in between. There are 14 residues in the CDR3. In DNA, the CDR3 is TGTGCCAGCAGCTTAAACGGAGGCCGAGATACGCAGTATTTT. As protein: CASSLNGGRDTQYF.

The chain is built from TRBV4-2 and TRBJ2-1; D not resolved. V was pared by 1 base and J by 7 bases, with 8 bases between. The CDR3 covers 13 residues. Germline values: CDR1 LGHNA, CDR2 YNFKEQ. CDR3 protein: CASSQGKENEQFF. The CDR3 DNA reads as TGTGCCAGCAGCCAAGGAAAAGAGAATGAGCAGTTCTTC.

The gene calls are TRBV7-2 and TRBJ2-2; D is unclear. Trimming shortened V by 1 base and J by 3 bases, and 9 bases separated the two germline ends. The CDR3 totals 15 residues. Germline-derived CDR1 and CDR2 are SGHTA and FQGNSA. The CDR3 loop is CASSLVDTYTGELFF. The DNA of the CDR3 is TGTGCCAGCAGCTTAGTTGACACCTACACCGGGGAGCTGTTTTTT.

V gene TRBV20-1 combines with J gene TRBJ2-3; no definite D call. This CDR3 has 10 amino acids. Trimming removed 6 bases from V and 6 bases from J, with 7 bases in between. Germline values: CDR1 DFQATT, CDR2 SNEGSKA (reference sequence). The CDR3 nucleotides are TGCAGTGCCATATTGGATACGCAGTATTTT. It specifies CSAILDTQYF.

This clonotype came up many times. This chain uses TRBV6-5 with TRBJ1-1; D not certain. Germline V gives CDR1 MNHEY, CDR2 SVGAGI. Deletions cut 1 base from V and 1 base from J, with 7 bases between. The CDR3 runs to 14 residues. The CDR3 reads CASSYLQQNTEAFF. The CDR3 coding sequence is TGTGCCAGCAGTTACTTACAGCAGAACACTGAAGCTTTCTTT.

This clonotype occurred a few times. The chain has TRBV6-1 and TRBJ2-3, with TRBD1 matching over 12 bases. This CDR3 is built from 15 residues. Per the germline V gene, CDR1 is MNHNS and CDR2 is SASEGT. J gave up 2 bases and V 6 bases, and 3 bases lay outside the gene matches. CDR3 in amino acids: CASSGTGGVTDTQYF. The CDR3 region has the DNA TGTGCCAGCAGCGGGACAGGGGGCGTCACAGATACGCAGTATTTT.

The V gene is TRBV7-9, the J gene TRBJ1-4; D uncertain. CDR3 size: 13 residues. V shed 5 bases and J shed 7 bases, with 11 bases lying between them. Germline CDR1 and CDR2: SEHNR and FQNEAQ (reference sequence). The CDR3 protein is CASSRWGGEKLFF. CDR3 nucleotide sequence: TGTGCCAGCAGCCGTTGGGGAGGTGAAAAACTGTTTTTT.

The chain has TRBV2 and TRBJ2-1, with TRBD2 matching over 11 bases. V shed 11 bases, J shed 8 bases, and the junction held 20 bases outside the gene matches. There are 17 residues in the CDR3. The germline V gene encodes CDR1 SNHLY and CDR2 FYNNEI. Written as DNA, the CDR3 is TGTGCCTCCCGGGCCTTAGCGGGGGGGCTCTCGGGGGATGAGCAGTTCTTC. Its translation is CASRALAGGLSGDEQFF.

CDR3 region: CSAPRTGPSYNEQFF. The CDR3 DNA sequence: TGCAGTGCTCCCAGGACAGGGCCGTCCTACAATGAGCAGTTCTTC. The chain links TRBV20-1 to TRBJ2-1, with 8 nucleotides matching TRBD1. Trimming at V came to 5 bases and at J to 1 base, leaving 7 bases not matched to a gene. The CDR3 runs to 15 residues. Germline CDR1 is DFQATT and CDR2 is SNEGSKA (reference sequence).

This clonotype was seen a handful of times. The DNA for the CDR3 is TGTGCCAGCAGTTTTAGGGGGGCGAGGACTGAAGCTTTCTTT. Its protein product is CASSFRGARTEAFF. V usage is TRBV12-3 or TRBV12-4 and J usage is TRBJ1-1, with D possibly matching TRBD1 (6 bases). The CDR3 is 14 amino acids. The V gene lost 3 bases and the J gene lost 5 bases, with 13 bases spanning the gap.

This clonotype was seen only a few times. The chain joins TRBV6-2 or TRBV6-3 to TRBJ2-5; no reliable D call. The CDR3 extends over 14 amino acids. Germline V gene lookup returns CDR1 MNHEY and CDR2 SVGEGT. The germline V and J ends were trimmed by 6 bases and 0 bases, with 11 bases remaining between them. CDR3 residues: CASRDGWYQETQYF. The CDR3 bases are TGTGCCAGCAGAGACGGTTGGTACCAAGAGACCCAGTACTTC.

The chain has TRBV5-1 and TRBJ2-3; D not certain. The CDR3 is 13 residues long. V dropped 2 bases and J dropped 6 bases, with 10 bases sitting between them. Germline V gene lookup returns CDR1 SGHRS and CDR2 YFSETQ. The CDR3 nucleotides read TGCGCCAGCAGCTTCACAATAGAGGATACGCAGTATTTT. Residues: CASSFTIEDTQYF.

The chain is built from TRBV11-2 and TRBJ2-4; D not resolved. V shed 5 bases and J shed 0 bases, with 8 bases lying between them. Germline CDR1 SGHAT, CDR2 FQNNGV. The CDR3 length is 14 residues. The CDR3 sequence: CASSKIIAKNIQYF. In nucleotides, the CDR3 is TGTGCCAGCAGCAAAATTATAGCCAAAAACATTCAGTACTTC.

A remark on this clonotype: A much larger clone sits a single nucleotide away, making a read error possible. The V call is TRBV29-1, the J call TRBJ2-1, with 7 bases that match TRBD1. The ends lost 7 bases at V and 5 bases at J; junction bases unmatched: 8. Per germline, CDR1 SQVTM and CDR2 ANQGSEA. The CDR3 is made up of 13 amino acids. CDR3 DNA sequence: TGCAGCGCCAGGGGGTACATCCACAATGAGCAGTTCTTC. It is translated as CSARGYIHNEQFF.

This clonotype has a handful of counts. This rearrangement joins TRBV12-3 or TRBV12-4 to TRBJ2-7; D ambiguous. V was cut by 2 bases and J by 7 bases, with 12 bases left in between. The CDR3 is 13 residues long. CDR3 residues: CASSLYQEEEQYF. CDR3 in DNA: TGTGCCAGCAGTTTATACCAAGAAGAGGAGCAGTACTTC.

This clonotype was recorded at least ten times. The V gene is TRBV6-1, the J gene TRBJ1-3, with D uncertain. Looked up from germline, CDR1 is MNHNS and CDR2 is SASEGT. V lost 6 bases and J lost 3, with 21 bases in between. This CDR3 is built from 17 residues. In DNA form, the CDR3 reads TGTGCCAGCAGGACCTCACAGCGGCCCGAGAGTGGAAACACCATATATTTT. It specifies CASRTSQRPESGNTIYF.

DNA of the CDR3: TGTGCCAGCAGCTTAGGACTAGCGGGGGATGAGCAGTTCTTC. Translating gives CASSLGLAGDEQFF. V is TRBV7-2 and J is TRBJ2-1, with 12 bases lining up with TRBD2. The CDR3 consists of 14 residues. In germline, CDR1 is SGHTA, CDR2 FQGNSA. Trimming at V came to 1 base and at J to 8 bases, leaving 0 bases not matched to a gene.

This sequence joins TRBV10-3 and TRBJ2-3, with D hard to call. V lost 3 bases, J lost 3 bases, and 4 bases lay in between. Per germline, CDR1 ENHRY and CDR2 SYGVKD. This CDR3 region has 12 residues. CDR3 sequence: CAISDQTDTQYF. CDR3 bases: TGTGCCATCAGTGACCAAACAGATACGCAGTATTTT.